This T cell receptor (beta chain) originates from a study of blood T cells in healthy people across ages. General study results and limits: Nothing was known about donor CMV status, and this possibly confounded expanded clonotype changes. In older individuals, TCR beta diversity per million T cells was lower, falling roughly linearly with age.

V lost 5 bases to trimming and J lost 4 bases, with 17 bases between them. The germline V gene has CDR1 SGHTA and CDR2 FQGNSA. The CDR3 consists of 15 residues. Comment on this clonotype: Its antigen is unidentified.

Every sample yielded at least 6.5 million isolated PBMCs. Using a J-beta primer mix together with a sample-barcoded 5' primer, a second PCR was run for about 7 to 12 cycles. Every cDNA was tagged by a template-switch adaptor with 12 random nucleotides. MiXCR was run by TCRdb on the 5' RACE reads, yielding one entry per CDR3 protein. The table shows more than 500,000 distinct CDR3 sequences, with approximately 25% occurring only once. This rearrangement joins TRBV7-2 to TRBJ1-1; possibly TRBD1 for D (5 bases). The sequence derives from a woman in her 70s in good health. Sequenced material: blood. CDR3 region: CASSLGDGLSTEAFF. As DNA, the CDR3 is TGTGCCAGCAGCCTAGGGGACGGACTGAGCACTGAAGCTTTCTTT.